This TCR beta chain was sequenced in a study of regulatory T cells in long-lasting Graves disease. TCR beta libraries were built with iRepertoire HTBI primers and Arm-PCR of CDR3 regions. TCRdb re-analysed the multiplex PCR reads in MiXCR, keeping a single row per CDR3 protein. The sample consists of approximately 440,000 distinct CDR3 sequences, roughly a quarter of them appearing once. The time point here: persistent/refractory GD, antithyroid drugs over 5 years with positive TRAb. PBMC-extracted RNA yielded the TCR library. This clonotype was observed a handful of times. Germline assignment: CDR1 SQVTM and CDR2 ANQGSEA. Trimming left V 2 bases short and J 11 bases short, with 24 bases between. The CDR3 has 15 amino acids.

The sample here was peripheral blood mononuclear cells (PBMCs), taken when the disease was refractory, from a patient treated with antithyroid drugs. The V call is TRBV29-1, the J call TRBJ1-1, with D unclear. The receptor comes from a female donor with Graves disease. The CDR3 protein is CSVELTFTGIPGAFF. Here the CDR3 DNA reads TGCAGCGTTGAATTAACATTTACCGGGATTCCTGGGGCTTTCTTT.